This T cell receptor (beta chain) was identified during a study of cytomegalovirus exposure and HLA in healthy donors. About the research overall: A subsequent analysis reported that the 120 or so validation repertoires were produced on the same platform that had also been used for the approximately 710 first-cohort repertoires.

This clone was observed a single time. Its target is not known. Study-wide results and caveats: Specificity for CMV antigens was confirmed in vitro for a few of the CMV-associated chains. Some TCR beta chains (about 170 of them) were listed as cytomegalovirus-associated.

This CDR3 has 16 residues. Per germline, CDR1 SGHAT and CDR2 FQNNGV. J was trimmed by 3 bases and V by 2 bases; bases with no gene match: 9. Sequencing was performed with immunoSEQ multiplex PCR; in TCRdb, only in-frame clones are kept and a portion is missing. The sample holds a few hundred thousand clones, around 85% seen once. The clonotype comes from a woman between 18 and 29 years old in good health and CMV-seronegative. The genes are TRBV11-2 and TRBJ1-2; 7 bases align to TRBD1. The sample consisted of PBMCs. The CDR3 here is CASSLSTGFTYYGYTF. CDR3 nucleotide sequence: TGTGCCAGCAGCTTATCGACAGGGTTTACTTACTATGGCTACACCTTC. The variable domain in full, with the rest retrieved from reference TRBV11-2 and TRBJ1-2, is EAGVAQSPRYKIIEKRQSVAFWCNPISGHATLYWYQQILGQGPKLLIQFQNNGVVDDSQLPKDRFSAERLKGVDSTLKIQPAKLEDSAVYLCASSLSTGFTYYGYTFGSGTRLTVV.